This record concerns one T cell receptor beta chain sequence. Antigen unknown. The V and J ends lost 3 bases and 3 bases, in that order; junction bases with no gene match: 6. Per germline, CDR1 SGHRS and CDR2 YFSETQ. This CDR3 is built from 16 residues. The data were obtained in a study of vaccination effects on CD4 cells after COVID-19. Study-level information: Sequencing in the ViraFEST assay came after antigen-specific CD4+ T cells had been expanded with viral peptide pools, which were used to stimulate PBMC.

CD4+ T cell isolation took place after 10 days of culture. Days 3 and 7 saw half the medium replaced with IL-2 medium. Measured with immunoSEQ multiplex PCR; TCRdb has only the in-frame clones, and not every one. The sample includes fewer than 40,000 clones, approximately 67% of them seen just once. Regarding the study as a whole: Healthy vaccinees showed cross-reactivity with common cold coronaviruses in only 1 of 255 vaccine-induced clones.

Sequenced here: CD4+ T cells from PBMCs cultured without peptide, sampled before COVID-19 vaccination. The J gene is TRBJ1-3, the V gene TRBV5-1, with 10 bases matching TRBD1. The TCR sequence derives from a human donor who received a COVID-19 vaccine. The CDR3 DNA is TGCGCCAGCAGCTCAGTGACAGGGGGCAGTGGAAACACCATATATTTT. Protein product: CASSSVTGGSGNTIYF.